The clone carrying this T cell receptor (beta chain) has more than one count but fewer than ten. No antigen is known for it. Trimming took 1 base from V and 7 from J; bases not matched to a gene: 6. The CDR3 runs to 16 residues. The germline CDR1 and CDR2 sequences are LGHDT and YNNKEL (reference sequence). For TCRbeta, the library was prepared with unique molecular identifiers. One entry per CDR3 protein results from TCRdb running MiXCR on the PCR reads. In the table there are approximately 500,000 distinct CDR3 sequences, roughly 30% of which are singletons. These data come from a study of T-cell reconstitution after alpha-beta-depleted transplantation in children. Points from the study as a whole: It was newly produced T cells that mostly accounted for T-cell counts and diversity one year after transplant.

The genes are TRBV3-1 and TRBJ2-1; 11 bases match TRBD2. The sequence came from a boy under two years old with Wiskott-Aldrich syndrome, due to receive a stem cell transplant. Sequenced here: PBMCs, sampled before TCRalphabeta/CD19-depleted stem cell transplant. For the CDR3, the DNA is TGTGCCAGCAGCCAAGTAGCGGGAGGGCCCAGGAATGAGCAGTTCTTC. This gives the protein CASSQVAGGPRNEQFF.